This T cell receptor (beta chain) was sequenced in a study of T-cell memory formation after mild COVID-19. Study-wide results and limits: Confirmation of SARS-CoV-2 specificity was lacking for second-wave clones peaking day 37. Within pre-infection memory, some responding clones were found, suggesting cross-reactive memory joined.

The V end lost 1 base, the J end lost 5 bases, and 12 bases lay between the germline ends. Germline CDR1 SGHRS, CDR2 YFSETQ. This CDR3 contains 15 residues. Using constant-segment primers, 5'RACE produced TCR alpha and TCR beta cDNA libraries carrying sample barcodes and UMIs. TCRdb ran MiXCR on the 5' RACE reads and lists one entry per CDR3 protein. The profile covers fewer than 150,000 distinct CDR3 sequences, with about a fifth appearing a single time and roughly 37% taken by the ten largest. This clonotype came up a few times. As yet, its antigen is unknown. The rearrangement uses TRBV5-1 and TRBJ1-4, with TRBD1 as a possible D gene (5 bases). This TCR was recovered from a man in his late teens or twenties who had mild COVID-19 (a few samples of this study predate the infection). Cell type and time point are not known. The sequencing input was PBMCs or a T cell subset sorted from them (not recorded which). CDR3 coding DNA: TGCGCCAGCAGCTTGCAAGGCAGGGAGAATGAAAAACTGTTTTTT. Translated, it gives CASSLQGRENEKLFF.